Sequencing of this T cell receptor beta chain was carried out in a study of cytomegalovirus exposure and HLA in healthy donors. The germline V gene has CDR1 WNHNN and CDR2 SYGVQD (reference sequence). This CDR3 is built from 13 residues. Trimming removed 4 bases at V and 2 bases at J, with 8 bases between. This clone showed up just once. Primers for the PCR totalled 60 Vbeta and 13 Jbeta. Measured with immunoSEQ multiplex PCR; TCRdb has only the in-frame clones, and not every one. The table has roughly 120,000 clones, 70% to 85% seen once. The sequenced sample consisted of PBMCs. The clonotype comes from a man aged 50 to 59 in good health and CMV-seropositive. This chain uses TRBV10-1 with TRBJ1-1; weak D call: TRBD1 (6 bases). For the CDR3, the DNA is TGCGCCAGCAGTGGGGGGACAAACACTGAAGCTTTCTTT. Translation: CASSGGTNTEAFF.